The source of this TCR beta chain is a study of blood T cell repertoires in COVID-19. At the level of the study: There were acute and convalescent COVID-19 samples, and they came from the United States, Italy and Spain. From T cells, B-cell-depleted T cells, or PBMCs came the material, which was cDNA or gDNA.

In the original workflow: Amplified reference gene primers provided the basis for estimating nucleated cell counts. The repertoire was sequenced with immunoSEQ multiplex PCR; TCRdb's copy has only in-frame clones and lacks some. V, J and clone size reflect that table, while D and trimming were determined from the DNA. The data show more than 150,000 clones, 90% seen once. Germline CDR1 is SGHNT and CDR2 is YYREEE (reference sequence). CDR3 length: 14 amino acids. The V and J ends lost 4 bases and 4 bases, in that order; junction bases with no gene match: 5. This TCR came from a man aged 45 to 65 with acute or convalescent COVID-19. The sequencing input was peripheral blood. This chain links TRBV5-4 with TRBJ2-3, with 8 bases that match TRBD2. CDR3 DNA: TGTGCCAGCAGCCCAGGACTAGCACCAGATACGCAGTATTTT. Protein sequence: CASSPGLAPDTQYF. The full variable domain, its missing parts supplied by reference TRBV5-4 and TRBJ2-3, is ETGVTQSPTHLIKTRGQQVTLRCSSQSGHNTVSWYQQALGQGPQFIFQYYREEENGRGNFPPRFSGLQFPNYSSELNVNALELDDSALYLCASSPGLAPDTQYFGPGTRLTVL.